This is a list of T cell receptor beta chains from one sample in a study of T cell repertoires in cytomegalovirus infection. TCRdb redid the calling of the reads with MiXCR, one entry per CDR3 protein. The sample carries 100,000 to 150,000 distinct CDR3 sequences, roughly 9% recorded once. Sequenced sample: PBMCs. The source is a human donor in good health (CMV status not recorded). Some clones in this sample may be carry-over from other donors' samples. CDR3s leave out the opening cysteine and the closing phenylalanine or tryptophan. The order of the fields is V gene, CDR3 protein.

TRBV19	ASSGRGGSD
TRBV29-1	SGKLTFTDTQY
TRBV4-1	ASSRGQQETQY
TRBV7-2	ASSSEIAGWREDTQY
TRBV5-6	ASSLKDSFLYGYT
TRBV6-6	ASALSTDTQY
TRBV5-6	ASSFFTNTGELF
TRBV19	ASSIISPGTGKLFAGELF
TRBV20-1	SAGGQFNEQF
TRBV28	ASSFDPRGASTEAF
TRBV7-2	ASSPVGRTDTQY
TRBV7-2	ASSFLSAGGKGTQY
TRBV6-6	ASRWPQGPSVYNEQF
TRBV7-2	ASSLSGRLTTDTQY
TRBV19	ASSPGQVYEQY
TRBV5-4	ASSVDRDSNQPQH
TRBV28	ATIEIGSTDTQY